This paragraph reports one TCR beta chain. Antigen specificity is unknown. The record originates from a study of beta chain features in type 1 diabetes. Background on the study: Age, gender, cell numbers and subset yield matched between patients and controls.

CD45RO/CCR7/CD25/CD127/CD95/CD27 separated CD4+ naive, central memory, regulatory and stem cell-like memory cells by sorting. Study conclusions and caveats: The similarity of naive, central memory and Treg TCRB repertoires appeared greater among patients than among healthy donors. Among all four CD4+ subsets, Type 1 diabetes patients had TCRB CDR3s that were moderately but significantly shorter.

The sequenced template was cDNA made from the entire isolated RNA. Libraries were prepared by immunoSEQ multiplex PCR; TCRdb keeps only in-frame clonotypes and omits some of them. The data hold around 140,000 clones, with 9% to 10% observed a single time. V lost 7 bases, J lost 6 bases, and 7 bases lay in between. The CDR3 is made up of 12 amino acids. The germline gives CDR1 LNHDA, CDR2 SQIVND (reference sequence). The V call is TRBV19, the J call TRBJ1-6; D remains ambiguous. The sequenced material came from central memory CD4+ T cells from blood. This receptor was taken from a woman aged 40-49 years in good health. CDR3 DNA sequence: TGTGCCAGTAAACGACTTAATTCACCCCTCCACTTT. Residues: CASKRLNSPLHF.